This T cell receptor (beta chain) was documented in a study of shared clonotypes between healthy human individuals. This CDR3 is 15 amino acids long. CDR1 and CDR2 from the germline V gene are MGHRA and YSYEKL. V was shortened by 2 bases and J by 1 base, with 9 bases between the two germline ends. The study's findings and limits: For sorted subsets, rarefaction showed incomplete sequencing despite large depth. Limitation of the genetic and exposure-history diversity represented came from the few donors. Clonotypes that were shared across a handful of donors made up 4% to 6% of naive CD4 clonotypes.

A CD45RA-negative memory subset and a CD45RA+ naive subset were separated from the CD4+ cells. Of note for this clone: Its antigen is unidentified.

The data were produced by immunoSEQ multiplex PCR, yet TCRdb's version contains in-frame clones alone and is incomplete. The sample holds approximately 2,000,000 clones; 92% are singletons and the top ten take 0.37%. The sequencing input was naive CD4+ T cells from PBMCs. The subset was: CD45RA+ positively selected. The sequence came from a man between 18 and 29 years old in good health. Some clones in this sample may be carry-over from other donors' samples. This chain connects TRBV4-1 to TRBJ2-1; TRBD2 is a possible D gene (5 bases). The CDR3 region has the DNA TGCGCCAGCAGCCAACCGGGCGGGTCCTACAATGAGCAGTTCTTC. It specifies CASSQPGGSYNEQFF.